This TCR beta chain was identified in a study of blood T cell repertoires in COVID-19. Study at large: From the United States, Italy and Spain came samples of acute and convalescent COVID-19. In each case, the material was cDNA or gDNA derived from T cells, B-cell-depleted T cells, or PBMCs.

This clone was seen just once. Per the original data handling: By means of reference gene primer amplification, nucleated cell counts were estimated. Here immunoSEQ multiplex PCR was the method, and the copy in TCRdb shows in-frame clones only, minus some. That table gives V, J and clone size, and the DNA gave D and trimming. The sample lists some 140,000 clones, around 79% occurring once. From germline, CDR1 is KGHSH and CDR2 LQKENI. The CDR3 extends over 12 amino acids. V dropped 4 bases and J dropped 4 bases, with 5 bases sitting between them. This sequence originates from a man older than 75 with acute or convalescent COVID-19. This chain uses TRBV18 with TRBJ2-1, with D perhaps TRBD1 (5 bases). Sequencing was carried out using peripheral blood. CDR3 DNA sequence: TGTGCCAGCTCACGACAGTACAATGAGCAGTTCTTC. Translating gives CASSRQYNEQFF.